This note documents a single T cell receptor (beta chain) sequence. Libraries were prepared by immunoSEQ multiplex PCR; TCRdb keeps only in-frame clonotypes and omits some of them. The sample consists of under 700,000 clones, approximately 80% of them appearing once. This sample stems from a study of shared T cell receptors in the human thymus. Germline loops: CDR1 MNHEY, CDR2 SMNVEV (reference sequence). The CDR3 is 15 amino acids. Trimming left V 5 bases short and J 2 bases short, with 13 bases between. In addition, the sample was reused for a study of human thymus T cells. As reported in that work: Each of the donors was a healthy Finnish infant who was undergoing open corrective cardiac surgery for congenital heart defects. Thymus was obtained from resections taken during corrective heart surgery.

The sequence was obtained from a boy younger than two with a congenital heart defect. Sequencing was carried out using thymocytes. The V gene is TRBV27, the J gene TRBJ2-1, with D uncertain. The CDR3: CASSPIRNPYNEQFF. The CDR3 nucleotides read TGTGCCAGCAGTCCTATAAGAAACCCCTACAATGAGCAGTTCTTC.